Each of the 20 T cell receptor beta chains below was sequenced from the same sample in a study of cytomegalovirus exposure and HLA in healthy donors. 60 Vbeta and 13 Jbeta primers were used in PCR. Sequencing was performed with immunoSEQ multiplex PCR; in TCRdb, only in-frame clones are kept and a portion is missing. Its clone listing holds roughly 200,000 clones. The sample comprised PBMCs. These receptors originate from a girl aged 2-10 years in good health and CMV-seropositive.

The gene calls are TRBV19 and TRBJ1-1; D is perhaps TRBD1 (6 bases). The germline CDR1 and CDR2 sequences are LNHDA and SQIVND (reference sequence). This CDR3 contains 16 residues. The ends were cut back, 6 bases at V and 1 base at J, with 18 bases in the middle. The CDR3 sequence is CASSRTSDRPNTEAFF. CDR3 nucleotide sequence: TGTGCCAGTAGCCGGACCTCGGACAGACCGAACACTGAAGCTTTCTTT.

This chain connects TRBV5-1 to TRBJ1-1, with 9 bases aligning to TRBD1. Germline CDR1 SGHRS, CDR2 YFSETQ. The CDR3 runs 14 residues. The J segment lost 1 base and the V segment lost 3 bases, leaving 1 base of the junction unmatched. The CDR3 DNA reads TGCGCCAGCAGCTGGGGACAGGGGAACACTGAAGCTTTCTTT. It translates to CASSWGQGNTEAFF.

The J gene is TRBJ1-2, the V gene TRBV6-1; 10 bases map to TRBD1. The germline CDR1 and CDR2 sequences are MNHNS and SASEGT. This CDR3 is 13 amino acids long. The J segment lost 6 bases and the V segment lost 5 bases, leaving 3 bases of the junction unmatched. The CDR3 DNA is TGTGCCAGCAGTTCCGGACAGGGGGATGGCTACACCTTC. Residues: CASSSGQGDGYTF.

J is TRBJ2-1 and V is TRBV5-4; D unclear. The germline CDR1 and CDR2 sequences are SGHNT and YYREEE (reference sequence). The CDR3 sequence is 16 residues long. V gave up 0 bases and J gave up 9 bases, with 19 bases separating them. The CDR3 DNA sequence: TGTGCCAGCAGCTTGGATCGGAGCGTTTATGGTGGTGAGCAGTTCTTC. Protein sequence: CASSLDRSVYGGEQFF.

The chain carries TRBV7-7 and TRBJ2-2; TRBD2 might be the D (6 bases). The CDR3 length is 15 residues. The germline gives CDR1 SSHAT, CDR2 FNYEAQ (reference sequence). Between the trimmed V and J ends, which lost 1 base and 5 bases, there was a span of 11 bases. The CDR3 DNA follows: TGTGCCAGCAGCTTAGAGGGAGGAGGGACCGGGGAGCTGTTTTTT. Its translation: CASSLEGGGTGELFF.

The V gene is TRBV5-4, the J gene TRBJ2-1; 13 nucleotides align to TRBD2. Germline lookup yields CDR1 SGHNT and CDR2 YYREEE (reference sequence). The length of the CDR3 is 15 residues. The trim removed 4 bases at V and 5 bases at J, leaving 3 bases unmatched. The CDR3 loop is CASSPTSGRDNEQFF. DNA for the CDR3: TGTGCCAGCAGCCCAACTAGCGGGAGGGACAATGAGCAGTTCTTC.

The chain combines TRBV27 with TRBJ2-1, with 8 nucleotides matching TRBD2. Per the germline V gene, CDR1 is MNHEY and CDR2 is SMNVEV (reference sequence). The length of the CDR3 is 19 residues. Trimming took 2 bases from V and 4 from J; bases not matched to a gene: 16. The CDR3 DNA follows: TGTGCCAGCAGTTTAGGAATCACGGGAGGGCCTTCCCAATACAATGAGCAGTTCTTC. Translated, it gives CASSLGITGGPSQYNEQFF.

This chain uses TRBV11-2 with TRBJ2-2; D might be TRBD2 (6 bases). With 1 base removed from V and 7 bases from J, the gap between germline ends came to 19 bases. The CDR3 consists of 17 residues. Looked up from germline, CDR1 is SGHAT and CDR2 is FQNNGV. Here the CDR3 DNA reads TGTGCCAGCAGCTTAGTGTTGGCTACGGCCGGGGGCGGGGAGCTGTTTTTT. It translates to CASSLVLATAGGGELFF.

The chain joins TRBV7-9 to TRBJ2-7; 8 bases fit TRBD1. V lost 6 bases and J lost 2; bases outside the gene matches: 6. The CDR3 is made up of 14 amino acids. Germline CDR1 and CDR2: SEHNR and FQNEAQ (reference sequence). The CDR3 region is CASSGWDRPYEQYF. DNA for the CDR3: TGTGCCAGCAGTGGTTGGGACAGGCCCTACGAGCAGTACTTC. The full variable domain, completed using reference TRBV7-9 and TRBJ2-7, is DTGVSQNPRHKITKRGQNVTFRCDPISEHNRLYWYRQTLGQGPEFLTYFQNEAQLEKSRLLSDRFSAERPKGSFSTLEIQRTEQGDSAMYLCASSGWDRPYEQYFGPGTRLTVT.

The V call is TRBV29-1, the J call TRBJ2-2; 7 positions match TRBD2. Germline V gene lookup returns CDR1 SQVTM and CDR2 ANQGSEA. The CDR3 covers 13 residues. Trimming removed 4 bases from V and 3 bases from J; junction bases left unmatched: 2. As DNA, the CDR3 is TGCAGCGTTGTTCGGGGGGACACCGGGGAGCTGTTTTTT. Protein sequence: CSVVRGDTGELFF.

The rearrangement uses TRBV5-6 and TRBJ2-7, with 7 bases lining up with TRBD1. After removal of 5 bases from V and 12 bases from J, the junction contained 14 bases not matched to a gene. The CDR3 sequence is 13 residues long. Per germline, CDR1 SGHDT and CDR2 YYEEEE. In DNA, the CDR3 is TGTGCCAGCAGGTTAAATCCACAGGGGACCCCGTACTTC. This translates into CASRLNPQGTPYF.

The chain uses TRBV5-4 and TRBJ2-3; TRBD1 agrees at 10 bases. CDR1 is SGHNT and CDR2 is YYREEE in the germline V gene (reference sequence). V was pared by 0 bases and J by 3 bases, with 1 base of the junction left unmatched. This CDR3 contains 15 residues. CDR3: CASSLEGQGTDTQYF. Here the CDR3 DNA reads TGTGCCAGCAGCTTGGAGGGACAGGGGACAGATACGCAGTATTTT.

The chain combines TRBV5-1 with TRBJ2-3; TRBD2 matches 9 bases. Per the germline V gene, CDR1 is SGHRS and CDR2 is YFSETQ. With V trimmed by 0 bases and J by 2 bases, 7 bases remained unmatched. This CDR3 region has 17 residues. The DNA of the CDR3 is TGCGCCAGCAGCTTGGCTCAGACTAGCGGCTACACAGATACGCAGTATTTT. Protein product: CASSLAQTSGYTDTQYF.

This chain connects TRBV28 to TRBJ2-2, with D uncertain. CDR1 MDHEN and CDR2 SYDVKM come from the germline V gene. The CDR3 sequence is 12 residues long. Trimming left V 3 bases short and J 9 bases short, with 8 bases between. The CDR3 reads CASSFNPRELFF. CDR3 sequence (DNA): TGTGCCAGCAGTTTTAATCCTAGGGAGCTGTTTTTT.

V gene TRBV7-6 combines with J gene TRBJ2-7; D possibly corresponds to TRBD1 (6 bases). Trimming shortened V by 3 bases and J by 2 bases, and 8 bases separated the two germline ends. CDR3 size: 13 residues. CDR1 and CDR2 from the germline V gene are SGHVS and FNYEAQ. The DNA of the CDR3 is TGTGCCAGCAGCTTCAGGGGTACCTACGAGCAGTACTTC. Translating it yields CASSFRGTYEQYF.

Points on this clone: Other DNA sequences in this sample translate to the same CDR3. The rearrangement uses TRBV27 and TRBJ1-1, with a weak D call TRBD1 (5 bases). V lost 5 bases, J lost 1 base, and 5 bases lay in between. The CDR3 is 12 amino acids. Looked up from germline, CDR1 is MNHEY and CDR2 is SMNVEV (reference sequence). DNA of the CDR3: TGTGCCAGCAGTCAGGGGAACACTGAAGCTTTCTTT. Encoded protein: CASSQGNTEAFF.

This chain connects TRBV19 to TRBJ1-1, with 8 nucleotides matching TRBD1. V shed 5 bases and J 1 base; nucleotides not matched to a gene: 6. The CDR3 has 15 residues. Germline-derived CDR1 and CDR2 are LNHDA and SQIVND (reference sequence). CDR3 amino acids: CASSGRQGPNTEAFF. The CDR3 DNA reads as TGTGCCAGTAGTGGGCGACAGGGGCCGAACACTGAAGCTTTCTTT.

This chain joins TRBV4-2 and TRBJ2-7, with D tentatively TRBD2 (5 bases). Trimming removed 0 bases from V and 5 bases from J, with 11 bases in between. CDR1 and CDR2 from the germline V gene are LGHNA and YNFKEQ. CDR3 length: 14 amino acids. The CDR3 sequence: CASSQEMVGNEQYF. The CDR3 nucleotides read TGTGCCAGCAGCCAAGAGATGGTCGGGAACGAGCAGTACTTC.

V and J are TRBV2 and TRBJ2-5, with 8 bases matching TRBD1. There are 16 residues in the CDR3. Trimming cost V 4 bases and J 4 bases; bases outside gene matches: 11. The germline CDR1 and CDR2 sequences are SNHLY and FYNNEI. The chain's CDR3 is CASSVGRQGRRETQYF. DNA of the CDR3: TGTGCCAGCAGTGTGGGAAGACAGGGGCGGAGAGAGACCCAGTACTTC.

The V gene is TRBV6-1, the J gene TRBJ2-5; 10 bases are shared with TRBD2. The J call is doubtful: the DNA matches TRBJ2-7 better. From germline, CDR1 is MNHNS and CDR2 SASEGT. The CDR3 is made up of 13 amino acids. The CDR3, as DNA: TGTGCCAGCGGGGAAGCGGGAGGGTACGAGCAGTACTTC. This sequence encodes CASGEAGGYEQYF.